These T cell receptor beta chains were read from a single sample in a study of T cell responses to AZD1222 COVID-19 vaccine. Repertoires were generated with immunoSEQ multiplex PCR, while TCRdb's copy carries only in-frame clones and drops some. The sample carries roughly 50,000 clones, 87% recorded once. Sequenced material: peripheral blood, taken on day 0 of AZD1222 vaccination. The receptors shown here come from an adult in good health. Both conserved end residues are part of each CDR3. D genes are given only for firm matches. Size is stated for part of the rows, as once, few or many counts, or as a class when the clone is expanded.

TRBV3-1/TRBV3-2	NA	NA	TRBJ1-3	TGTGCCAGCAGCCAAGATTGGCGCAACTCTGGAAACACCATATATTTT	CASSQDWRNSGNTIYF
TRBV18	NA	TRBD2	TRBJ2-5	TGTGCCAGCACAGCGGCGGGGGGCCTAAGAGAGACCCAGTACTTC	CASTAAGGLRETQYF
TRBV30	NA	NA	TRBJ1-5	TGTGCCTGGATCCTGGGTTCCGGAGGTTTCGGCAATCAGCCCCAGCATTTT	CAWILGSGGFGNQPQHF
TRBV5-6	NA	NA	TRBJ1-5	TGTGCCAGCAGCTTGGCCAACGAGGGGAACGACAATCAGCCCCAGCATTTT	CASSLANEGNDNQPQHF
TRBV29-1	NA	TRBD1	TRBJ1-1	TGCAGCGTTGTAAGACAGGGTTTGAACACTGAAGCTTTCTTT	CSVVRQGLNTEAFF
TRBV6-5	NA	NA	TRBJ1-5	TGTGCCAGCAGTCCCGGCCCGGAAAGGGATCAGCCCCAGCATTTT	CASSPGPERDQPQHF
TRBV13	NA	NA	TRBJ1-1	TGTGCCAGCAGCCCCCGGGGGGGAGGGAAGACTGAAGCTTTCTTT	CASSPRGGGKTEAFF
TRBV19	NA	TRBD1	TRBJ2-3	TGTGCCAGTGGCAGGGGGCGCGTAGATACGCAGTATTTT	CASGRGRVDTQYF
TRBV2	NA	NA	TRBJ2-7	TGTGCCAGCAGTGAACCAGGGGCGCCCTACGAGCAGTACTTC	CASSEPGAPYEQYF
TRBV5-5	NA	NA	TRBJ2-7	TGTGCCAGCAGCTGGGATTTCCCCTACGAGCAGTACTTC	CASSWDFPYEQYF
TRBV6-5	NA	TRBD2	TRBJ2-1	TGTGCCAGCAGTTACTCGAGGACTAGCGGGGGAAATGAGCAGTTCTTC	CASSYSRTSGGNEQFF
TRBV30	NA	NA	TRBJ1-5	TGTGCCTGGAGTCCCCTCACAGGATTACCCCAGCATTTT	CAWSPLTGLPQHF
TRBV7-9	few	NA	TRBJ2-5	TGTGCCAGCAGCCGGGGCATTTCCCGGGAGACCCAGTACTTC	CASSRGISRETQYF
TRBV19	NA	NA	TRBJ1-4	TGTGCCAGTAGTCCTCAAGCCGGGGCGCTGTTTTTT	CASSPQAGALFF
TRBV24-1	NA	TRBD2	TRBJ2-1	TGTGCCACCAGTGCCCCGGGGGGTCGGGATGAGCAGTTCTTC	CATSAPGGRDEQFF
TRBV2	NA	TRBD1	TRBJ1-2	TGTGCCAGCAGCCGAGGGGGCAGGGCCAACTATGGCTACACCTTC	CASSRGGRANYGYTF
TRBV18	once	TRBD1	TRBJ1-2	TGTGCCAGCTCACCACCCTCCCAGGGGGGCTATGGCTACACCTTC	CASSPPSQGGYGYTF
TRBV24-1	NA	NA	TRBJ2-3	TGTGCCACCAGTGATTATGGGGGGGCACCAGATACGCAGTATTTT	CATSDYGGAPDTQYF
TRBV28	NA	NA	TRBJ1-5	TGTGCCAGCAGGCCAAGCTTAGGGTCCGTTAGAAATCAGCCCCAGCATTTT	CASRPSLGSVRNQPQHF
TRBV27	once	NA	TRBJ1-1	TGTGCCAGCAGTTTCGTTGGTAGGATGAACACTGAAGCTTTCTTT	CASSFVGRMNTEAFF
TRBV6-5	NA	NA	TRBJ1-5	TGTGCCAGCAGTTCGACAGGTTATAGCAATCAGCCCCAGCATTTT	CASSSTGYSNQPQHF
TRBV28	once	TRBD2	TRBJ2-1	TGTGCCAGCAGTTTAGCGGGGGGGCCAGGGAATGAGCAGTTCTTC	CASSLAGGPGNEQFF
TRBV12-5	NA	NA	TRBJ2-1	TGTGCTAGTGGCCCACCGGGCCAAGGAGGCAATGAGCAGTTCTTC	CASGPPGQGGNEQFF
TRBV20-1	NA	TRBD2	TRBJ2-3	TGCAGTGCTAGTGCCGGGACTAGCGGCACAGATACGCAGTATTTT	CSASAGTSGTDTQYF
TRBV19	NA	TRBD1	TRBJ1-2	TGTGCCAGTAGTTCAGGGGGCGAAGCTAACTATGGCTACACCTTC	CASSSGGEANYGYTF
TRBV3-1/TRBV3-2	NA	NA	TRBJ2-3	TGTGCCAGCAGCCAAGAAGAAAATACGCAGTATTTT	CASSQEENTQYF
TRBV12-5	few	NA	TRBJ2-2	TGTGCTAGTGGTTTGGTACGTTGGTTCACCGGGGAGCTGTTTTTT	CASGLVRWFTGELFF
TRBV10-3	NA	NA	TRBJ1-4	TGTGCCATCAGTGAGAATCCAGCTGCAACTAATGAAAAACTGTTTTTT	CAISENPAATNEKLFF
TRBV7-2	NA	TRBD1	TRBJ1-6	TGTGCCAGCAGCCGGAGAGGACAGGCGTATAATTCACCCCTCCACTTT	CASSRRGQAYNSPLHF
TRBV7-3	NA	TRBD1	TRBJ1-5	TGTGCCAGCAGCTTAACGGTCGCCGACAGGGCCCCACAGCCCCAGCATTTT	CASSLTVADRAPQPQHF
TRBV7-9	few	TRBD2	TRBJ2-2	TGTGCCAGCAGCTTGTGGCCCAGCGGGGACACCGGGGAGCTGTTTTTT	CASSLWPSGDTGELFF
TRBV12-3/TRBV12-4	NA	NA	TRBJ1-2	TGTGCCAGCAGTTTTACGGCCGGCTACACCTTC	CASSFTAGYTF
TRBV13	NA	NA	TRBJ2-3	TGTGCCAGCAGCTTAGTTGGAGGTCTGAGCACAGATACGCAGTATTTT	CASSLVGGLSTDTQYF
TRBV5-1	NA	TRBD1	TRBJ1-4	TGCGCCAGCAGCCCTTCCGGGACAGCAGATGAAAAACTGTTTTTT	CASSPSGTADEKLFF
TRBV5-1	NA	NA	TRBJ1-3	TGCGCCAGCAGCCCCTCGCCGGGACACGGAAACACCATATATTTT	CASSPSPGHGNTIYF